The clone carrying this TCR beta chain was detected ten times or more. Antigen specificity is unknown. The data are from a study of T-cell reconstitution after alpha-beta-depleted transplantation in children. Notes on the study in general: Diversity and T-cell counts at one year after transplant derived mostly from new T cells. Day-60 TCRbeta diversity that was high in some patients was derived from surviving recipient T cells and thymic progenitors. The origin of alpha-beta T cells about two months after transplant was reportedly several hundred expanded graft clones.

Molecular barcoding with unique molecular identifiers was used for the TCRbeta library. TCRdb passed the PCR reads through MiXCR, listing each CDR3 protein once. The table records around 440,000 distinct CDR3 sequences, roughly a tenth of them present only once. The specimen comprised PBMCs, sampled before TCRalphabeta/CD19-depleted stem cell transplant. The TCR sequence derives from a child aged 2 to 10 with inherited bone marrow failure, due to receive a stem cell transplant.

DNA of the CDR3: TGCGCCAGCAGCCAAGATTCAGACGGTCTGACCAACGAGCAGTACTTC. Translated: CASSQDSDGLTNEQYF. The V gene is TRBV4-3, the J gene TRBJ2-7; D is undetermined. The germline V gene has CDR1 LGHNA and CDR2 YSLEER. CDR3 length equals 16 residues. V was clipped by 0 bases and J by 5 bases, with 17 bases between them.